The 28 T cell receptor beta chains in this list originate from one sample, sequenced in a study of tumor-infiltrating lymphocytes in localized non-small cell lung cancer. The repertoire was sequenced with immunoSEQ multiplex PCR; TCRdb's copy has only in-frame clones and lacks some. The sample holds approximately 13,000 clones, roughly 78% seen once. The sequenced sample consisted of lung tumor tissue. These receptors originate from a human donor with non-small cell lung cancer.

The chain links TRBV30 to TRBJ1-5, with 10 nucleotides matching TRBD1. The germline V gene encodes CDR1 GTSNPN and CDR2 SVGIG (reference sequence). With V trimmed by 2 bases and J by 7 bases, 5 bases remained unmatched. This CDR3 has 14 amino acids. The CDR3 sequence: CAWSRDRGLQPQHF. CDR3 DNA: TGTGCCTGGAGTAGAGACAGGGGGCTCCAGCCCCAGCATTTT.

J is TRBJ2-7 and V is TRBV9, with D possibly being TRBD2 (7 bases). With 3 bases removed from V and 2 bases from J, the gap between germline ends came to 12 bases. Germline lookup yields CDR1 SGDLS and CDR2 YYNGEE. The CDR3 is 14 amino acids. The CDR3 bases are TGTGCCAGCAGCGAGGGGGACTACCCCTACGAGCAGTACTTC. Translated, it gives CASSEGDYPYEQYF.

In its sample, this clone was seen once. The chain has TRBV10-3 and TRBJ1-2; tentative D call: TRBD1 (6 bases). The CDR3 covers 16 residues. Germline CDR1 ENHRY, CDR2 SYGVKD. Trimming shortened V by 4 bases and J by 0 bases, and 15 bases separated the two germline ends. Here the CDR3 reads CAISARTGLANYGYTF. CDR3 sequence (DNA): TGTGCCATCAGTGCTAGAACAGGGCTAGCTAACTATGGCTACACCTTC.

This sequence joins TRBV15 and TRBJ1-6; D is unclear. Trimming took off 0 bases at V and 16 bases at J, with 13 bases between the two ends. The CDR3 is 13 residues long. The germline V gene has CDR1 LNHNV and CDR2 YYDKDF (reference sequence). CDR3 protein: CATSRDTATMLHF. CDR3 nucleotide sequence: TGTGCCACCAGCAGAGACACGGCAACGATGCTCCACTTT.

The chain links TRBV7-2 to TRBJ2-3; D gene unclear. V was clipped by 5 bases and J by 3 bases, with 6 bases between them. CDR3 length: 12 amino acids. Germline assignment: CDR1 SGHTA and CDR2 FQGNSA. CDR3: CASSQTTDTQYF. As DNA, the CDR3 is TGTGCCAGCAGCCAAACGACAGATACGCAGTATTTT.

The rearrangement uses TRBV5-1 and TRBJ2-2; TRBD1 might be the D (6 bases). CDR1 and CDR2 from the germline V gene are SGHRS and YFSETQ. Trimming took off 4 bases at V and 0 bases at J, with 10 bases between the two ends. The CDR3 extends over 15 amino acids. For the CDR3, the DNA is TGCGCCAGCAGCACCGGACAGCCGAACACCGGGGAGCTGTTTTTT. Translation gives CASSTGQPNTGELFF.

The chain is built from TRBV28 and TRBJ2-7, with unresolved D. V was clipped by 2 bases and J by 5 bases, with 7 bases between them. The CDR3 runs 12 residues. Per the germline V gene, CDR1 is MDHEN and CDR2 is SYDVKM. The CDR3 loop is CASSLTRNEQYF. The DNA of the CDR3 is TGTGCCAGCAGTTTAACCCGAAACGAGCAGTACTTC.

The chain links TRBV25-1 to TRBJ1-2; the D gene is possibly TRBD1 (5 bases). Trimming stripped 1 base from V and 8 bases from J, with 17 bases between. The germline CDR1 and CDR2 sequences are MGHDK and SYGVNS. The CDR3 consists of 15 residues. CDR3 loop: CASSESAGRVTGYTF. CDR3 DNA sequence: TGTGCCAGCAGTGAATCGGCGGGGCGGGTTACCGGCTACACCTTC.

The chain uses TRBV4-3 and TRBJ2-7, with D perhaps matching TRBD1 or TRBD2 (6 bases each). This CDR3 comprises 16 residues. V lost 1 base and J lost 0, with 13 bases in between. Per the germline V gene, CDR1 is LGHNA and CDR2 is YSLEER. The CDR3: CASSQASGDNSYEQYF. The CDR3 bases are TGCGCCAGCAGCCAAGCGTCGGGGGACAACTCCTACGAGCAGTACTTC.

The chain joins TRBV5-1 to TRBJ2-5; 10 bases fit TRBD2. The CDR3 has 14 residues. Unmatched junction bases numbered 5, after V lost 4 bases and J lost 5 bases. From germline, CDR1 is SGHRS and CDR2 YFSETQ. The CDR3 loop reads CASSPGLALETQYF. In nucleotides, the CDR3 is TGCGCCAGCAGCCCGGGACTAGCGTTGGAGACCCAGTACTTC.

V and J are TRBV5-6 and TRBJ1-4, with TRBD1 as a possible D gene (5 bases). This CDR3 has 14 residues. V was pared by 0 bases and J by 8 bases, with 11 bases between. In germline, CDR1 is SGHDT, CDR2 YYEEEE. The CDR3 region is CASSLEGVGEKLFF. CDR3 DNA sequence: TGTGCCAGCAGCTTGGAAGGGGTTGGGGAAAAACTGTTTTTT.

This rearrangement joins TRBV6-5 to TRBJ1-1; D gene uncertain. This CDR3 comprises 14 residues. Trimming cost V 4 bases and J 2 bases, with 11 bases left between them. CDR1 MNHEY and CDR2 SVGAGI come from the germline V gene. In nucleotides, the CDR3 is TGTGCCAGCAGTTCCATACTATTAAACACTGAAGCTTTCTTT. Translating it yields CASSSILLNTEAFF.

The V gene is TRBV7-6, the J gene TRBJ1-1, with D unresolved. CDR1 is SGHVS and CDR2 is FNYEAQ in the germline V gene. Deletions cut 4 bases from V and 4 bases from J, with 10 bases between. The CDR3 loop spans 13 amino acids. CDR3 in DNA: TGTGCCAGCAGCTCGCGATGGGGCACTGAAGCTTTCTTT. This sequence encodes CASSSRWGTEAFF.

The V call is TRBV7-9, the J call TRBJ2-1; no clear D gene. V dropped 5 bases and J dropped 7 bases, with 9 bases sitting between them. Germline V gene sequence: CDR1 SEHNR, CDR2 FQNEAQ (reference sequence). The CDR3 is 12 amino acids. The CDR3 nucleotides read TGTGCCAGCAGCCCCTCCGGAAATGAGCAGTTCTTC. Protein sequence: CASSPSGNEQFF.

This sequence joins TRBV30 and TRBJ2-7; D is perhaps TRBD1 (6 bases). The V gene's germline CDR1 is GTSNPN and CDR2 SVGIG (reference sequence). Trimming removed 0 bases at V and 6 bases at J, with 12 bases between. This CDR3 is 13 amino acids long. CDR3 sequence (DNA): TGTGCCTGGAGTGTAACAGGGTCCGGCGAGCAGTACTTC. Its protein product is CAWSVTGSGEQYF.

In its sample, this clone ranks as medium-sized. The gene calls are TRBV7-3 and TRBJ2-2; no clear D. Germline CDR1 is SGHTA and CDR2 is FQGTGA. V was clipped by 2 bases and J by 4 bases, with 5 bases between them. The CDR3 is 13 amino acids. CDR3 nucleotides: TGTGCCAGCAGCTTAGCGAGCACCGGGGAGCTGTTTTTT. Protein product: CASSLASTGELFF.

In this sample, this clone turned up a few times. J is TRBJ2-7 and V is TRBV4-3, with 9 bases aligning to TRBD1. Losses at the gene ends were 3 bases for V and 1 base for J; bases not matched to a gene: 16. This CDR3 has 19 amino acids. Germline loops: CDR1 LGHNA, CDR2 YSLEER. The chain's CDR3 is CASSHLPGQGTQGSYEQYF. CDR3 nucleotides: TGCGCCAGCAGCCATCTCCCGGGACAGGGTACCCAGGGGTCCTACGAGCAGTACTTC.

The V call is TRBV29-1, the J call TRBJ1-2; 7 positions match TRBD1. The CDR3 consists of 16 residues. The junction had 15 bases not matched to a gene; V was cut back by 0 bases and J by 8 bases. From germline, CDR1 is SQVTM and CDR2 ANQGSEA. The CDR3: CSVEDRYRGGATGYTF. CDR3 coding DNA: TGCAGCGTTGAAGATCGGTACAGGGGTGGGGCTACGGGCTACACCTTC. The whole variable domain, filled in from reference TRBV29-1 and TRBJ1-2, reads SAVISQKPSRDICQRGTSLTIQCQVDSQVTMMFWYRQQPGQSLTLIATANQGSEATYESGFVIDKFPISRPNLTFSTLTVSNMSPEDSSIYLCSVEDRYRGGATGYTFGSGTRLTVV.

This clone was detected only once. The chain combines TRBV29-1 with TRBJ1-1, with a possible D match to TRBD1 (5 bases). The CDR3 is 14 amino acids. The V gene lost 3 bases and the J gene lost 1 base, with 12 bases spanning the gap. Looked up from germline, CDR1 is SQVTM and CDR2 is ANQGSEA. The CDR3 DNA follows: TGCAGCGTTGAGACACAGGACCCGAACACTGAAGCTTTCTTT. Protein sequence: CSVETQDPNTEAFF.

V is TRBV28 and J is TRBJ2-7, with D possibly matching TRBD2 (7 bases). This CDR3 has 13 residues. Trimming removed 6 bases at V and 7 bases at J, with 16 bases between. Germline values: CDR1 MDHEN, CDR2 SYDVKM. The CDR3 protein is CASREGGAPEQYF. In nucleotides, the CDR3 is TGTGCCAGCAGAGAGGGGGGGGCGCCTGAGCAGTACTTC.

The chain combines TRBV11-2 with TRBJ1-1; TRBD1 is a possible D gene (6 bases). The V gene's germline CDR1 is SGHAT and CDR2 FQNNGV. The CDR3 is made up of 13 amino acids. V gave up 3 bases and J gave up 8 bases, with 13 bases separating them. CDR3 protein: CASSLTRTAEAFF. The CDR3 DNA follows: TGTGCCAGCAGCTTGACCAGGACAGCCGAAGCTTTCTTT.

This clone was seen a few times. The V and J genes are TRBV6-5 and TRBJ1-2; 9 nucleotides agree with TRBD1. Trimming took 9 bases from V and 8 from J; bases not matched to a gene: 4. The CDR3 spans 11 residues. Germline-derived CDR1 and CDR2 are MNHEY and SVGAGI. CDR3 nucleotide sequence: TGTGCCAGTTCGACAGGGGGAGGCTACACCTTC. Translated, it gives CASSTGGGYTF.

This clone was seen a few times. CDR3 nucleotide sequence: TGTGCCAGCAGTGTCACGGGGGCTGCCGGGGAGCAGTACTTC. It translates to CASSVTGAAGEQYF. J is TRBJ2-7 and V is TRBV11-2, with D perhaps TRBD1 or TRBD2 (6 bases each). The germline CDR1 and CDR2 sequences are SGHAT and FQNNGV. The CDR3 length is 14 residues. Trimming cost V 6 bases and J 7 bases, with 19 bases left between them.

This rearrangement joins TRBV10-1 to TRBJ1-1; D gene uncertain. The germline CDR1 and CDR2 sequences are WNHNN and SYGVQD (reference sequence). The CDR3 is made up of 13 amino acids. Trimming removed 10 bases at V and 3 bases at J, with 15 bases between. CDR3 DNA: TGCGCCACCAGATTCAGGCCGGACACTGAAGCTTTCTTT. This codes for CATRFRPDTEAFF.

The CDR3: CASSMRVYEQYF. CDR3 sequence (DNA): TGTGCCAGTAGTATGAGGGTGTACGAGCAGTACTTC. This sequence joins TRBV19 and TRBJ2-7, with a possible D match to TRBD2 (5 bases). Trimming cost V 3 bases and J 4 bases, with 7 bases left between them. The CDR3 length is 12 residues. Germline V gene data show CDR1 as LNHDA and CDR2 as SQIVND (reference sequence).

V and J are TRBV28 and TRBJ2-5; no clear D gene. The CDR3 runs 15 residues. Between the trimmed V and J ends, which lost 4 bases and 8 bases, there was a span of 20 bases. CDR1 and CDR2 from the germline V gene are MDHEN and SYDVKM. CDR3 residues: CASSSPVGQLGTQYF. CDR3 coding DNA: TGTGCCAGCAGTTCTCCCGTCGGCCAGTTAGGTACCCAGTACTTC.

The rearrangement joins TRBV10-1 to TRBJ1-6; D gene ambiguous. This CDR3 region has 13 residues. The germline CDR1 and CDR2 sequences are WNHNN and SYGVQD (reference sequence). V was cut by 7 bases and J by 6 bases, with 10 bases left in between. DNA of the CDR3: TGCGCCAGCAATCCTACGCTTAATTCACCCCTCCACTTT. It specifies CASNPTLNSPLHF.

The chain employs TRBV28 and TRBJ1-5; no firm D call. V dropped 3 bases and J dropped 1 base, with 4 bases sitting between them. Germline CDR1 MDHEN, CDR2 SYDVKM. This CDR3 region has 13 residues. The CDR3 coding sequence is TGTGCCAGCAGTTTTGACAGCAATCAGCCCCAGCATTTT. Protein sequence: CASSFDSNQPQHF.